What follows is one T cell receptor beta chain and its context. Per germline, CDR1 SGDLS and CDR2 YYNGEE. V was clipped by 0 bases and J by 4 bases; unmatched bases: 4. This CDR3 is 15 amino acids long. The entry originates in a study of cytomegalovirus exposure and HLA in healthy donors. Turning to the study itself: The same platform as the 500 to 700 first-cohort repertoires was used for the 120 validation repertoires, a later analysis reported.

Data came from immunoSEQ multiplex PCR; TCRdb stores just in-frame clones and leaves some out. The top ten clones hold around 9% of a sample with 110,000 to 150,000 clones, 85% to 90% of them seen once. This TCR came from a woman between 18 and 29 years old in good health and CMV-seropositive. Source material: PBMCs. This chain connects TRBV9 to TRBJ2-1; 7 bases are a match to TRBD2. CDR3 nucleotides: TGTGCCAGCAGCGTAGCGGGGGGTACTTACAATGAGCAGTTCTTC. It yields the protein CASSVAGGTYNEQFF.